What follows are 3 T cell receptor beta chains derived from one specimen sequenced in a study of blood T cell repertoires in COVID-19. Clones were read by immunoSEQ multiplex PCR, and TCRdb kept only the in-frame ones, dropping some. Of 62,000 or so clones listed, roughly 82% are singletons. Material: peripheral blood. These receptors came from a human donor in a cohort sampled during active COVID-19.

Only one count was recorded for this clone. The chain combines TRBV30 with TRBJ1-4; tentative D call: TRBD1 (5 bases). The CDR3 has 12 residues. Germline V CDR1 and CDR2: GTSNPN, SVGIG (reference sequence). V gave up 5 bases and J gave up 8 bases, with 12 bases separating them. The DNA of the CDR3 is TGTGCCTGGGGCGGAAGGGGAGAAAAACTGTTTTTT. Translation gives CAWGGRGEKLFF.

This clone occurred a few times. This chain joins TRBV9 and TRBJ2-7; 10 nucleotides line up with TRBD2. The J segment lost 7 bases and the V segment lost 2 bases, leaving 6 bases of the junction unmatched. The CDR3 sequence is 14 residues long. Germline loops: CDR1 SGDLS, CDR2 YYNGEE. DNA of the CDR3: TGTGCCAGCAGCGTGGAAGCGGGGGGGCGAGAGCAGTACTTC. Its protein product is CASSVEAGGREQYF. Variable domain in full (rest from reference TRBV9 and TRBJ2-7): DSGVTQTPKHLITATGQRVTLRCSPRSGDLSVYWYQQSLDQGLQFLIQYYNGEERAKGNILERFSAQQFPDLHSELNLSSLELGDSALYFCASSVEAGGREQYFGPGTRLTVT.

This clone showed up many times. V usage is TRBV5-6 and J usage is TRBJ1-4, with D maybe TRBD1 (5 bases). Trimming stripped 0 bases from V and 7 bases from J, with 16 bases between. Germline CDR1 reads SGHDT; CDR2 reads YYEEEE. CDR3 length equals 16 residues. The CDR3 sequence is CASSLEGQGFGEKLFF. The DNA of the CDR3 is TGTGCCAGCAGCTTGGAGGGCCAGGGTTTTGGTGAAAAACTGTTTTTT.